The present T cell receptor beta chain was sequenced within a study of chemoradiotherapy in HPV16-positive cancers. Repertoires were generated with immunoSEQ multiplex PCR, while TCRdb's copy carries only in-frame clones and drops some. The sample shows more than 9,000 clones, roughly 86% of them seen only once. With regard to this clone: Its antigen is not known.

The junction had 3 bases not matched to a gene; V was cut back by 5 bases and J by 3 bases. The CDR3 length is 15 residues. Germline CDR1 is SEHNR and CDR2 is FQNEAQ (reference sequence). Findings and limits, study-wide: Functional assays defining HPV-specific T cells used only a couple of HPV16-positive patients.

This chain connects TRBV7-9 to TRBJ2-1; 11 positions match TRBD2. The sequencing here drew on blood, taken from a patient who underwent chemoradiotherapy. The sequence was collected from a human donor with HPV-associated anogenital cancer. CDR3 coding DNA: TGTGCCAGCAGCCAACTAGCGGGGGTCTACAATGAGCAGTTCTTC. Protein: CASSQLAGVYNEQFF.